Below, 4 T cell receptor beta chains from the same sample are listed, as sequenced in a study of T cell responses to AZD1222 COVID-19 vaccine (dated by TCRdb to about 2021). Library preparation was by the immunoSEQ multiplex PCR assay. TCRdb took this table from immuneACCESS and kept in-frame rearrangements with V and J called. Such tables lack part of the clones; where checked against another copy, unresolved V genes explain under half of the gap, and the rest is unexplained. The sample table contains fewer than 150,000 clones; only one count was recorded for roughly 91% of them. The ten largest make up roughly 1.1% of the sample. Sample time point, as interpreted from the label and publication: baseline before first vaccination. The material sequenced was peripheral blood, taken on day 0 of AZD1222 vaccination. These receptors were collected from an adult in good health.

V is TRBV2 and J is TRBJ1-5; TRBD1 might be the D (5 bases). The CDR3 is 13 amino acids. The V gene's germline CDR1 is SNHLY and CDR2 FYNNEI. Deletions cut 3 bases from V and 2 bases from J, with 5 bases between. This CDR3 is CASSETGNQPQHF. In nucleotides, the CDR3 is TGTGCCAGCAGTGAGACAGGCAATCAGCCCCAGCATTTT.

The chain joins TRBV3-1 (or the pseudogene TRBV3-2) to TRBJ1-1; D uncertain. Trimming cost V 4 bases and J 5 bases, with 11 bases left between them. CDR3 length equals 13 residues. In germline, CDR1 is LGHDT, CDR2 YNNKEL (reference sequence). CDR3 in amino acids: CASSLSIRTEAFF. The CDR3 region has the DNA TGTGCCAGCAGCCTTTCAATAAGGACTGAAGCTTTCTTT.

The rearrangement links TRBV18 to TRBJ1-3; D is uncertain. Germline V gene lookup returns CDR1 KGHSH and CDR2 LQKENI. CDR3 length: 13 amino acids. The V gene lost 5 bases and the J gene lost 0 bases, with 5 bases spanning the gap. CDR3 bases: TGTGCCAGCTCAGGAGACTCTGGAAACACCATATATTTT. This gives the protein CASSGDSGNTIYF.

This sequence joins TRBV7-9 and TRBJ2-2; no clear D gene. CDR1 and CDR2 (germline): SEHNR, FQNEAQ (reference sequence). CDR3 length: 13 residues. V was shortened by 2 bases and J by 7 bases, with 8 bases between the two germline ends. The CDR3 spells CASSLSAYGELFF. CDR3 nucleotide sequence: TGTGCCAGCAGCTTATCCGCGTACGGGGAGCTGTTTTTT.